This TCR beta chain was documented in a study of blood T cell repertoires in COVID-19 (dated by TCRdb to the early 2020s). About the study as a whole: The collaborator samples originated in the United States, Italy and Spain and spanned the acute and convalescent phases of COVID-19. Sample metadata almost always included a de-identified subject ID, COVID-19 status, age in years and sex. Deeply sampled blood TCRbeta repertoires from subjects exposed to, actively infected with, or recovered from COVID-19 were included in the dataset. Where available, HLA class I and class II types were obtained from metadata supplied by the sample provider rather than from assay-based typing. Samples came from the ongoing ImmuneRACE study (first 160 participants) plus 1,254 subjects from 6 global collaborators. The material from the prospective study consisted of cDNA or gDNA derived from T cells, B-cell-depleted T cells, or PBMCs. The repertoires were released in a freely available public database intended as a resource for research on the immune response to SARS-CoV-2. The study at large found these results: The quantity of clinical and demographic metadata differed by source and by participant and was supplied without curation.

Concerning this clone itself: What this receptor recognizes is not known. Relative to the germline gene, one junction end is altered; a read error may explain this.

TCRbeta CDR3 regions were amplified from genomic DNA using the immunoSEQ Assay, a bias-controlled multiplex PCR. Concerning the study's data processing: The number of nucleated cells in each sample was estimated by amplification of reference gene primers within the assay. To quantify the absolute abundance of each unique TCRbeta CDR3 rearrangement, sequence reads were collapsed and filtered. For each sample, productive Simpson clonality was calculated as the square root of Simpson's diversity index across productive rearrangements. In TCRdb, the immuneACCESS table is reduced to in-frame sequences with V and J assigned. These tables do not hold every clone; where another copy was compared, an unresolved V gene accounts for under half, and the others remain unexplained. V and J calls and clone size are those listed in that table; D and trimming were worked out from the DNA. Across this sample there are 290,000 or so clones, with approximately 90% seen only once. The ten top clones hold over 2% of the sample.

One collaborating source in Seattle enrolled patients during active infection and followed them longitudinally through the course of disease. Collaborating institutions collected whole blood in K2EDTA tubes following their own protocols. Collaborator samples were shipped for TCRbeta analysis as frozen whole blood, isolated PBMCs, or DNA extracted from either sample type. CDR1 KGHSH and CDR2 LQKENI were looked up in the germline V gene. The CDR3 has 16 amino acids, counting the end cysteine and phenylalanine. The kept DNA is CDR3 alone, 48 bases in frame from the first base. The sequence was obtained from a woman younger than 45 with COVID-19, enrolled during active disease. The sequence is built from TRBV18 and TRBJ2-7; TRBD1 aligns with 9 central bases. Sequenced input: peripheral blood. The sequenced DNA: TGTGCCAGCTCACCACCCGGCGGCCAGGCGGACAGGGGAACATCCTTC. Protein translation: CASSPPGGQADRGTSF.